The T cell receptor beta chain described here comes from a study of blood T cell repertoires in COVID-19. The method was immunoSEQ multiplex PCR; TCRdb's version includes in-frame clones alone and lacks a portion of them. Of 270,000 or so clones listed, about 86% are singletons. This clone occurred a few times. Sequencing used peripheral blood. This receptor was obtained from a woman aged 60 to 75 with active or convalescent COVID-19.

DNA for the CDR3: TGTGCCAGCAGCTTTATCAGGGGTACGGACACTGAAGCTTTCTTT. Amino acid sequence: CASSFIRGTDTEAFF. The rearrangement uses TRBV13 and TRBJ1-1, with D tentatively TRBD1 (6 bases). The germline V and J ends were trimmed by 3 bases and 3 bases, with 14 bases remaining between them. This CDR3 is built from 15 residues. CDR1 PRHDT and CDR2 FYEKMQ come from the germline V gene (reference sequence).